This T cell receptor (beta chain) was identified during a study of technical replicates of blood from several donors. This clone was detected once. TCRdb keeps only in-frame clones here, not all; method: immunoSEQ multiplex PCR. This sample has 91,000 or so clones, with approximately 94% found just once. Germline CDR1 reads PRHDT; CDR2 reads FYEKMQ (reference sequence). V shed 4 bases, J shed 1 base, and the junction held 2 bases outside the gene matches. The CDR3 sequence is 14 residues long. The V and J genes are TRBV13 and TRBJ2-3, with 7 positions matching TRBD1. Sequences were obtained from T cells isolated from PBMCs. The receptor's source is a human donor in good health. The CDR3 region has the DNA TGTGCCAGCAGCTCAGACAGGGGCACAGATACGCAGTATTTT. Translated, it gives CASSSDRGTDTQYF. The entire variable domain, with the rest obtained from reference TRBV13 and TRBJ2-3, is as follows: AAGVIQSPRHLIKEKRETATLKCYPIPRHDTVYWYQQGPGQDPQFLISFYEKMQSDKGSIPDRFSAQQFSDYHSELNMSSLELGDSALYFCASSSDRGTDTQYFGPGTRLTVL.